A selection of T cell receptor beta chains follows, all from one sample in a study of blood T cell repertoires in COVID-19. Data came from immunoSEQ multiplex PCR; TCRdb stores just in-frame clones and leaves some out. The sample lists 130,000 to 150,000 clones, approximately 87% seen once, with 1.2% in the top ten. The sequenced material came from PBMCs or T cells enriched from blood (not recorded which). The receptors were sampled from a woman in her thirties with acute COVID-19. CDR3s include the opening cysteine and the closing phenylalanine or tryptophan. D genes are given only for firm matches. Part of the rows lack a size; the others show once, few, many or a class for expanded clones.

v_call,clone_size,d_call,j_call,cdr3_nt,cdr3_aa
TRBV9,NA,NA,TRBJ1-4,TGTGCCAGCAGCGGGGGAGGGACTGCAACTAATGAAAAACTGTTTTTT,CASSGGGTATNEKLFF
TRBV4-3,NA,NA,TRBJ2-7,TGCGCCAGCAGCCAAGATCCTAGCGAAAACTACGAGCAGTACTTC,CASSQDPSENYEQYF
TRBV5-6,NA,NA,TRBJ2-5,TGTGCCAGCAGCTTGGCCTCTCTTTTTCTCTACGGTCGAGAGACCCAGTACTTC,CASSLASLFLYGRETQYF
TRBV27,NA,TRBD1,TRBJ2-7,TGTGCCAGCAGTTTAAAGGGGACAGGGGGTTTGTACCCCTCCTACGAGCAGTACTTC,CASSLKGTGGLYPSYEQYF
TRBV4-3,NA,NA,TRBJ2-1,TGCGCCAGCAGCCAAGTGGGGGGCAATGAGCAGTTCTTC,CASSQVGGNEQFF
TRBV29-1,NA,NA,TRBJ2-3,TGCAGCGTTGAAGGTCGGGAGAGCACAGATACGCAGTATTTT,CSVEGRESTDTQYF
TRBV21-1,NA,NA,TRBJ2-7,TGTGCCAGCAGCAAAGGAGTTATCTCCGGTCCGACTAGCAGGCCACCCTACGAGCAGTACTTC,CASSKGVISGPTSRPPYEQYF
TRBV7-9,once,TRBD1,TRBJ2-7,TGTGCCAGCAGCCGACCCGGGACAGGGTCCCACGAGCAGTACTTC,CASSRPGTGSHEQYF
TRBV27,NA,TRBD2,TRBJ2-1,TGTGCCAGCACCCCCCGGGGACTAGCGGGAGACCCAACCTACAATGAGCAGTTCTTC,CASTPRGLAGDPTYNEQFF
TRBV7-9,NA,NA,TRBJ2-5,TGTGCCAGCAGCTTAGGGGTAGGGAGGGAGACCCAGTACTTC,CASSLGVGRETQYF
TRBV7-3,few,NA,TRBJ2-1,TGTGCCAGCAGCTTAACACTACTAGGCTCGGACAATGAGCAGTTCTTC,CASSLTLLGSDNEQFF
TRBV7-3,NA,TRBD2,TRBJ2-7,TGTGCCAGCAGCTTGGCGGGAGGGGGTGAGCAGTACTTC,CASSLAGGGEQYF
TRBV2,NA,TRBD1,TRBJ1-4,TGTGCCAGCACTACAGGGGGAAAACTGTTTTTT,CASTTGGKLFF
TRBV7-8,few,NA,TRBJ2-2,TGTGCCAGCAGCTTAGAGGTGGCAGGCACCGGGGAGCTGTTTTTT,CASSLEVAGTGELFF
TRBV28,NA,TRBD1,TRBJ1-5,TGTGCCAGCACTATCAGGGGGTTTTTCGGCAATCAGCCCCAGCATTTT,CASTIRGFFGNQPQHF
TRBV7-6,NA,TRBD1,TRBJ2-7,TGTGCCAGCAGCTTAGCCGGGACAGGGGGCGAATTTTTCTACGAGCAGTACTTC,CASSLAGTGGEFFYEQYF
TRBV18,NA,TRBD1,TRBJ1-1,TGTGCCAGCTCACCAACGACAGGACAGGGTGTTGAAGCTTTCTTT,CASSPTTGQGVEAFF
TRBV6-5,NA,NA,TRBJ1-5,TGTGCCAGCACCCCCTCAGGGCGTTATCAGCCCCAGCATTTT,CASTPSGRYQPQHF
TRBV7-9,NA,NA,TRBJ2-3,TGTGCCAGCAGCTCCCGACTAGAAGCAGATACGCAGTATTTT,CASSSRLEADTQYF
TRBV2,NA,NA,TRBJ1-2,TGTGCCAGCAGCGTGGAGGGCAACTATGGCTACACCTTC,CASSVEGNYGYTF
TRBV28,NA,NA,TRBJ1-2,TGTGCCAGCAGTTTACACGGGACTAACTATGGCTACACCTTC,CASSLHGTNYGYTF
TRBV7-2,few,NA,TRBJ1-5,TGTGCCAGCAGCTTGGACAGTATAGGCCAGCCCCAGCATTTT,CASSLDSIGQPQHF
TRBV7-9,few,TRBD2,TRBJ2-3,TGTGCCAGCAGCCCCACTACTAGCGGGGGCACAGATACGCAGTATTTT,CASSPTTSGGTDTQYF
TRBV28,once,NA,TRBJ2-7,TGTGCCAGCAGACAAGACCAGGGGACCTACGAGCAGTACTTC,CASRQDQGTYEQYF
TRBV28,NA,NA,TRBJ1-6,TGTGCCAGCAGTTTAATGGAGGCGCTCTCCTATAATTCACCCCTCCACTTT,CASSLMEALSYNSPLHF
TRBV7-2,NA,TRBD2,TRBJ2-1,TGTGCCAGCAGCTCACTAGCGGCCCCCCTCAATGAGCAGTTCTTC,CASSSLAAPLNEQFF
TRBV30,NA,NA,TRBJ1-1,TGTGCCTGGAGTCGGTCAATCAAGAACACTGAAGCTTTCTTT,CAWSRSIKNTEAFF
TRBV4-3,NA,NA,TRBJ1-6,TGCGCCAGCAGCCCCATGACAGGCTATAATTCACCCCTCCACTTT,CASSPMTGYNSPLHF
TRBV25-1,few,TRBD1,TRBJ2-3,TGTGCCAGCAGTAAGCCGGGACAGGGGGCCACAGATACGCAGTATTTT,CASSKPGQGATDTQYF
TRBV15,once,NA,TRBJ1-2,TGTGCCACCAGCAGAGATATAGGGGCAGGGGATAATGGCTACACCTTC,CATSRDIGAGDNGYTF
TRBV29-1,NA,NA,TRBJ2-3,TGCAGCGTTGATTTCGGCGGGAGCACAGATACGCAGTATTTT,CSVDFGGSTDTQYF
TRBV27,NA,TRBD1,TRBJ1-5,TGTGCCAGCAGTTCCGGACAGGGGGTCCGTCAGCCCCAGCATTTT,CASSSGQGVRQPQHF
TRBV4-1,NA,NA,TRBJ2-3,TGCGCCAGCAGGATCGGAATCGGCGGATTTGCAGATACGCAGTATTTT,CASRIGIGGFADTQYF
TRBV4-3,NA,NA,TRBJ2-1,TGCGCCAGCAGCCAAGACGCCCGGACAGAGAGCTCCTACAATGAGCAGTTCTTC,CASSQDARTESSYNEQFF
TRBV2,once,TRBD2,TRBJ2-3,TGTGCCAACACTAAGACTAGCGGGGCTATAAGCACAGATACGCAGTATTTT,CANTKTSGAISTDTQYF
TRBV7-2,NA,TRBD2,TRBJ2-1,TGTGCCAGCAGCCCTCTCAGACTAGCCTTCGACAATGAGCAGTTCTTC,CASSPLRLAFDNEQFF
TRBV7-3,NA,NA,TRBJ2-2,TGTGCCAGCAGCTTATTCGGGTGGAACACCGGGGAGCTGTTTTTT,CASSLFGWNTGELFF
TRBV12-3/TRBV12-4,NA,NA,TRBJ2-7,TGTGCCAGCAGTCAGACAGCGACATACGAGCAGTACTTC,CASSQTATYEQYF
TRBV19,NA,NA,TRBJ2-2,TGTGCCAGTAGTGGGTCCAGGGCGAACACCGGGGAGCTGTTTTTT,CASSGSRANTGELFF
TRBV5-1,NA,TRBD2,TRBJ2-1,TGCGCCAGCAGCTTCTCCGGGACTACCATCTGGGAAGAGCAGTTCTTC,CASSFSGTTIWEEQFF
TRBV6-4,once,TRBD2,TRBJ2-3,TGTGCCAGCAGTGACACTAGCGGGAGTGGCGCAGATACGCAGTATTTT,CASSDTSGSGADTQYF
TRBV27,NA,TRBD1,TRBJ1-1,TGTGCCAGCGCTACCGGTTGGGCAGGGGGGACTGAAGCTTTCTTT,CASATGWAGGTEAFF
TRBV6-5,NA,NA,TRBJ1-1,TGTGCCAGAGCAGGGGAGCAAAAAGCTTTCTTT,CARAGEQKAFF
TRBV2,NA,TRBD2,TRBJ2-7,TGTGCCAGCCTCACTAGCGGGAGGGATACCTACGAGCAGTACTTC,CASLTSGRDTYEQYF
TRBV2,NA,NA,TRBJ1-4,TGTGCCAGCAGTTACAGTAATGAAAAACTGTTTTTT,CASSYSNEKLFF
TRBV19,NA,NA,TRBJ2-3,TGTGCCAGTAGTTTTACAGGGAACTGGCAGTATTTT,CASSFTGNWQYF
TRBV7-2,NA,NA,TRBJ2-1,TGTGCCAGCAGCGAGACGTTTTGGAGGTGGAATGAGCAGTTCTTC,CASSETFWRWNEQFF
TRBV12-5,NA,NA,TRBJ1-2,TGTGCTAGTGGTTTGGAGCCCGACAGTCTGTATGGCTACACCTTC,CASGLEPDSLYGYTF
TRBV19,NA,NA,TRBJ1-2,TGTGCCAGTAGTAGCGGAGCCAGGGGACGTATTGTCTACACCTTC,CASSSGARGRIVYTF
TRBV28,NA,NA,TRBJ1-1,TGTGCCAGCAGTTTAACGGGAGGGACTGAAGCTTTCTTT,CASSLTGGTEAFF
TRBV28,NA,NA,TRBJ1-1,TGTGCCAGCACAGGAATTGAAGCTTTCTTT,CASTGIEAFF
TRBV6-5,NA,NA,TRBJ1-2,TGTGCCAGCAGTTACGGCCGAAATTATAACTATGGCTACACCTTC,CASSYGRNYNYGYTF
TRBV3-1/TRBV3-2,few,NA,TRBJ2-1,TGTGCCAGCAGCCCCCGGACTGGCTTCTCCTACAATGAGCAGTTCTTC,CASSPRTGFSYNEQFF
TRBV6-5,NA,TRBD1,TRBJ1-2,TGTGCCAGTCAGACAGGGGGCCGTGGCTACACCTTC,CASQTGGRGYTF
TRBV9,NA,TRBD1,TRBJ1-4,TGTGCCAGCAGCCGGGACAGTGGAAAACTGTTTTTT,CASSRDSGKLFF
TRBV28,NA,TRBD1,TRBJ1-2,TGTGCCAGCAGTTCCCGGGACAGTTTAAGCACCTTC,CASSSRDSLSTF
TRBV28,NA,TRBD1,TRBJ1-1,TGTGCCAGCAGTTTAACGAGAATAGGCAGGGGGAAGTCTGAAGCTTTCTTT,CASSLTRIGRGKSEAFF
TRBV19,NA,TRBD2,TRBJ2-1,TGTGCCAGTAAGCGACTAGCGGGGAATGAGCAGTTCTTC,CASKRLAGNEQFF
TRBV28,NA,TRBD1,TRBJ1-2,TGTGCCAGCAGTTTACCCGGGACAGCACTTTCCTATGGCTACACCTTC,CASSLPGTALSYGYTF